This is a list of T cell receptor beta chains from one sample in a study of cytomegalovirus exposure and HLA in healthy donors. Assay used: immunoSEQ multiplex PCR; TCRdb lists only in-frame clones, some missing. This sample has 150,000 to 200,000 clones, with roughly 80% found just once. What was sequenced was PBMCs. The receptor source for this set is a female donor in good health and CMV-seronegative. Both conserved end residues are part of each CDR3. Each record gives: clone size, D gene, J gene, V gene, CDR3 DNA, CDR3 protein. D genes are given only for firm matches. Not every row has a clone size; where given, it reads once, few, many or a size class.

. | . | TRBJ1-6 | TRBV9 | TGTGCCAGCGGATCTGGGGCCCCCTATAATTCACCCCTCCACTTT | CASGSGAPYNSPLHF
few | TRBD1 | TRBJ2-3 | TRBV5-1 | TGCGCCACCAGCGTAGGACAGGGCATGGATACGCAGTATTTT | CATSVGQGMDTQYF
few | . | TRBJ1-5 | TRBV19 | TGTGCCAGTAGTTACACAGGGAATGGCAATCAGCCCCAGCATTTT | CASSYTGNGNQPQHF
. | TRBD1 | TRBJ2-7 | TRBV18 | TGTGCCAGCTCACCTGGGACAGGGATGTCCTACGAGCAGTACTTC | CASSPGTGMSYEQYF
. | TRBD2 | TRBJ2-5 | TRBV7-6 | TGTGCCAGCAGCTTCCTTTTGGGGGGGTCGGGAGAGACCCAGTACTTC | CASSFLLGGSGETQYF
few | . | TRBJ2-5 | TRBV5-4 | TGTGCCAGCAGCTCACCAGTACAGGCCCTCCAAGAGACCCAGTACTTC | CASSSPVQALQETQYF
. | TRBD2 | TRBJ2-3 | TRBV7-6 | TGTGCCAGCAGCTTAGAGCGGGGGAATGGAGATACGCAGTATTTT | CASSLERGNGDTQYF
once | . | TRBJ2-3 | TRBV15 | TGTGCCACCAGCAGAGGACAGACCGTCACAGATACGCAGTATTTT | CATSRGQTVTDTQYF
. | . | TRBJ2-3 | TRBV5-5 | TGTGCCAGCAGCGATACTAAGGGGTTGAGGACAGATACGCAGTATTTT | CASSDTKGLRTDTQYF
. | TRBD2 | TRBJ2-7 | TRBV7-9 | TGTGCCAGCAGCTTAGCGAGAACTAGCGGGAGTTACGAGCAGTACTTC | CASSLARTSGSYEQYF
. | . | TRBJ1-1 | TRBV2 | TGTGCCACGGTAGGGGGTAGTGTTTTATTGTCCCCCAACACTGAAGCTTTCTTT | CATVGGSVLLSPNTEAFF
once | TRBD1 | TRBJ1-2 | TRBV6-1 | TGTGCCGGCCGAAGGGGACAGGGGCTTCCTATCGCCTTC | CAGRRGQGLPIAF
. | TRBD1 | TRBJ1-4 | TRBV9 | TGTGCCAGCAGCCTGGACAGGGGACAGGAAAAACTGTTTTTT | CASSLDRGQEKLFF
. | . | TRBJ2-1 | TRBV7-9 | TGTGCCAGCAGCTCTCAACTGGGAGCCGAGCAGTTCTTC | CASSSQLGAEQFF
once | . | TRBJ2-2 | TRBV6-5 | TGTGCCAGCAGCCAACAGGTCTCCGGGGAGCTGTTTTTT | CASSQQVSGELFF
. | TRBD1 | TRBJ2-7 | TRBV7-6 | TGTGCCAGCAGCTCGGGACAGGGAATCCACGAGCAGTACTTC | CASSSGQGIHEQYF
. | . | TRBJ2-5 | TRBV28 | TGTGCCAGCAGTGTTACTAGATTTCAAGAGACCCAGTACTTC | CASSVTRFQETQYF
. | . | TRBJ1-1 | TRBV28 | TGTGCCAGCAGTTTAGGCGGGAGTGAAGCTTTCTTT | CASSLGGSEAFF
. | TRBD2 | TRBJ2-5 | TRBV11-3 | TGTGCCAGCAGCTTGGGCGGGGGGGCGGGGGAGACCCAGTACTTC | CASSLGGGAGETQYF
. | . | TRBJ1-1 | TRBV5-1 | TGCGCCAGCAGCTTGGCGCAGGGAACTGAAGCTTTCTTT | CASSLAQGTEAFF
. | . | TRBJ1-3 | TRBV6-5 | TGTGCCAGCACCAGAGGAGTTTCTGGAAACACCATATATTTT | CASTRGVSGNTIYF
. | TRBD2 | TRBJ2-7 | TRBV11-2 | TGTGCCAGCAGCCGAGCGGGAGGGTCCTACGAGCAGTACTTC | CASSRAGGSYEQYF
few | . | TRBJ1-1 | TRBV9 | TGTGCCAGTAACCGGGGGGGGATGAACACTGAAGCTTTCTTT | CASNRGGMNTEAFF
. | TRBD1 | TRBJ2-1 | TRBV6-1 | TGTGCCAGCAGTGGGGACAGTAATGAGCAGTTCTTC | CASSGDSNEQFF
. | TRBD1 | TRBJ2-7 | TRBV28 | TGTGCCAGCAGTCCCGGGACAGGATATTACGAGCAGTACTTC | CASSPGTGYYEQYF
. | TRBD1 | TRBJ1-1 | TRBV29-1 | TGCAGCGTTAGTGGACAGGGTACTGAAGCTTTCTTT | CSVSGQGTEAFF
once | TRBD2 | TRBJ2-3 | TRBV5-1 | TGCGCCAGCAGCTCCGGACTAGTATCCACAGATACGCAGTATTTT | CASSSGLVSTDTQYF
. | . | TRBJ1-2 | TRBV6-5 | TGTGCCAGCAGCTCGGTGGACAGCCTTCCCGATGGCTACACCTTC | CASSSVDSLPDGYTF
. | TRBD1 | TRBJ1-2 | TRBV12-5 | TGTGCTAGTGGTTTTACTGGATTTCGGACAGGGGGCACAACTAACTATGGCTACACCTTC | CASGFTGFRTGGTTNYGYTF
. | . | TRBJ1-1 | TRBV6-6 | TGTGCCGGGGGGGGACATTCGAACACTGAAGCTTTCTTT | CAGGGHSNTEAFF
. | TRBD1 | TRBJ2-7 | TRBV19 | TGTGCCAGTAGTATGGGGGGACAGGGGATTTACGAGCAGTACTTC | CASSMGGQGIYEQYF
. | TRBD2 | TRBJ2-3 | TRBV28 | TGTGCCAGCAGTTTGGGCGGGAGGGGAGATACGCAGTATTTT | CASSLGGRGDTQYF
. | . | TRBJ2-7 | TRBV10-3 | TGTGCCATCAAACCGACAGACACCTACGAGCAGTACTTC | CAIKPTDTYEQYF
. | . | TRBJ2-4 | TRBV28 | TGTGCCAGCAGTGGGAAGGGGCCCAGGGTTGCCAAAAACATTCAGTACTTC | CASSGKGPRVAKNIQYF
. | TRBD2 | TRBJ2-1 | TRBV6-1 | TGTGCCAGCAGGGAATTGGGACTAGCGGGAGTGGGGCCCTACAATGAGCAGTTCTTC | CASRELGLAGVGPYNEQFF
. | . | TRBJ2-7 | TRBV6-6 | TGTGCCAGCAGTTACGGGGGGACAGACTACGAGCAGTACTTC | CASSYGGTDYEQYF
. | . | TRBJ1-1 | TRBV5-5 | TGTGCCAGCAGCTTTGGGGGGAGGAACACTGAAGCTTTCTTT | CASSFGGRNTEAFF
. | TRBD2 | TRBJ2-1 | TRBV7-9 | TGTGCCAGCAGCTTAGGTCTAGCGGGAGTGCCCTACAATGAGCAGTTCTTC | CASSLGLAGVPYNEQFF
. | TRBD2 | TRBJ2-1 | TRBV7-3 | TGTGCCAGCAGCCAGAGCGGGAGGGCCGGAAATGAGCAGTTCTTC | CASSQSGRAGNEQFF
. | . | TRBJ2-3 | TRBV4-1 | TGCGCCAGCAGCCAAGGCCTCCTGGTAGCGGCAAACACAGATACGCAGTATTTT | CASSQGLLVAANTDTQYF
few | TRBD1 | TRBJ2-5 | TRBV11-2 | TGTGCCAGCAGCCAGGGGACAGGGGTCGTAGAGACCCAGTACTTC | CASSQGTGVVETQYF
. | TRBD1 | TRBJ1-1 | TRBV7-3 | TGTGCCAGCAGCTTAACAGGGAGGGACAGGAGAGCTTTCTTT | CASSLTGRDRRAFF
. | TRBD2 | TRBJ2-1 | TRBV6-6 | TGTGCCGCCCGGGGGGGCCTTGGGCAGTTCTTC | CAARGGLGQFF
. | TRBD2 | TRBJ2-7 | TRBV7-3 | TGTGCCAGCAGCTTAACGTGGACTAGCGGACGATACGAGCAGTACTTC | CASSLTWTSGRYEQYF
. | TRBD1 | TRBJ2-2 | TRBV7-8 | TGTGCCAGCAGACCCACGGACAGGGGGAACACCGGGGAGCTGTTTTTT | CASRPTDRGNTGELFF
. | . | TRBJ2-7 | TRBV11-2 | TGTGCCAGCAGGTCTAGCTCCTACGAGCAGTACTTC | CASRSSSYEQYF
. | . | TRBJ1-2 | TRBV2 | TGTGCCAGCAGGACAGATCCTGGACAGCTCTATGGCTACACCTTC | CASRTDPGQLYGYTF
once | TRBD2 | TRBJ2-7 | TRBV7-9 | TGTTCCAGCAGCTTCGAGACTAGCGACTACGAGCAGTACTTC | CSSSFETSDYEQYF
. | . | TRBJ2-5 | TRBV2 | TGTGCCAGCAGTGTCCTGTGGGCGAAGACCCAGTACTTC | CASSVLWAKTQYF
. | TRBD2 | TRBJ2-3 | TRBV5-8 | TGTGCCAGCAGCTGGCTAGCGGGAGTGACGGATACGCAGTATTTT | CASSWLAGVTDTQYF
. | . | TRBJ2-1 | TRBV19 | TGTGCCAGTACCCCAGGGAGGGGGTCGGGGGGCAGGCAGTTCTTC | CASTPGRGSGGRQFF
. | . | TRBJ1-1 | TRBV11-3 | TGTGCCAGCAGCTTAGATGGACAGCTGAACACTGAAGCTTTCTTT | CASSLDGQLNTEAFF
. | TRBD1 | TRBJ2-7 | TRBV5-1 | TGCGCCAGCAGCTTCGGGACAGGGGATAGGGTAGCCTACGAGCAGTACTTC | CASSFGTGDRVAYEQYF
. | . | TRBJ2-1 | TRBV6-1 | TGTGCCAGCGGCCGGACATCTTCCTACAATGAGCAGTTCTTC | CASGRTSSYNEQFF